One sample yielded the 9 T cell receptor beta chains listed below, sequenced in a study of long-term antiretroviral therapy in people with HIV. Survey-level resolution applied to immunoSEQ assay v3.0. Only in-frame clones appear in the TCRdb table, and some are missing; sequencing was by immunoSEQ multiplex PCR. The data contain some 27,000 clones, about 85% of them seen just once; the ten biggest clones take up around 8.2%. Specimen: unsorted PBMCs, collected 3 years after starting antiretroviral therapy. Receptors originate from a man aged 40-55 years with HIV.

This clone was observed a single time. The CDR3 is CASSVEARGTIYF. The CDR3 region has the DNA TGTGCCAGCAGCGTAGAGGCCCGAGGAACCATATATTTT. V usage is TRBV9 and J usage is TRBJ1-3; D is unclear. V shed 0 bases and J shed 10 bases, with 11 bases lying between them. Looked up from germline, CDR1 is SGDLS and CDR2 is YYNGEE. The CDR3 consists of 13 residues.

The chain's CDR3 is CAISESAASGGTDTQYF. CDR3 DNA: TGTGCCATCAGTGAGTCGGCGGCTAGCGGTGGCACAGATACGCAGTATTTT. This chain joins TRBV10-3 and TRBJ2-3, with TRBD2 matching over 7 bases. V was pared by 0 bases and J by 1 base, with 7 bases of the junction left unmatched. The CDR3 is 17 amino acids. From germline, CDR1 is ENHRY and CDR2 SYGVKD.

The genes are TRBV9 and TRBJ2-7; 9 positions match TRBD2. The length of the CDR3 is 16 residues. Germline-derived CDR1 and CDR2 are SGDLS and YYNGEE. J lost 3 bases, V lost 3 bases, and 10 bases had no gene match. The DNA for the CDR3 is TGTGCCAGCAGCGCCGATGGACTAGCGCCCGACTACGAGCAGTACTTC. This encodes CASSADGLAPDYEQYF.

The gene calls are TRBV9 and TRBJ2-7, with D possibly called TRBD1 or TRBD2 (6 bases each). In germline, CDR1 is SGDLS, CDR2 YYNGEE. CDR3 length: 15 amino acids. The germline V and J ends were trimmed by 4 bases and 4 bases, with 18 bases remaining between them. The CDR3 coding sequence is TGTGCCAGCAGCTCAGGGGCCCTCGCGGGATACGAGCAGTACTTC. Its translation: CASSSGALAGYEQYF.

This sequence joins TRBV19 and TRBJ2-7, with 9 positions matching TRBD2. Germline CDR1 and CDR2: LNHDA and SQIVND (reference sequence). The CDR3 totals 16 residues. V gave up 2 bases and J gave up 6 bases; unmatched junction bases: 11. CDR3 region: CASSISRGRARGEQYF. In DNA form, the CDR3 reads TGTGCCAGTAGTATATCTCGCGGGAGGGCCAGAGGCGAGCAGTACTTC.

V is TRBV9 and J is TRBJ1-4, with unresolved D. This CDR3 comprises 16 residues. In germline, CDR1 is SGDLS, CDR2 YYNGEE. Trimming cost V 3 bases and J 3 bases, with 15 bases left between them. CDR3 DNA: TGTGCCAGCAGCGCTGGCAGGTGGCCGGCTAATGAAAAACTGTTTTTT. Residues: CASSAGRWPANEKLFF. Full variable domain (missing parts from reference TRBV9 and TRBJ1-4): DSGVTQTPKHLITATGQRVTLRCSPRSGDLSVYWYQQSLDQGLQFLIQYYNGEERAKGNILERFSAQQFPDLHSELNLSSLELGDSALYFCASSAGRWPANEKLFFGSGTQLSVL.

In its sample, this clone was seen once. The chain uses TRBV5-1 and TRBJ1-2, with a weak D call TRBD1 (6 bases). The CDR3 contains 16 residues. Trimming took off 5 bases at V and 2 bases at J, with 19 bases between the two ends. Germline CDR1 SGHRS, CDR2 YFSETQ. The CDR3 protein is CASRTGGGQGNYGYTF. The CDR3 DNA reads as TGCGCCAGCAGAACCGGAGGCGGGCAGGGGAACTATGGCTACACCTTC.

The chain carries TRBV7-2 and TRBJ2-7; no clear D gene. Trimming took off 1 base at V and 0 bases at J, with 10 bases between the two ends. Per the germline V gene, CDR1 is SGHTA and CDR2 is FQGNSA. The CDR3 contains 15 residues. The CDR3 bases are TGTGCCAGCAGCTTAGACTCAGGCGCCTCCTACGAGCAGTACTTC. Protein sequence: CASSLDSGASYEQYF.

The rearrangement joins TRBV5-8 to TRBJ2-7; D gene uncertain. This CDR3 region has 12 residues. Germline-derived CDR1 and CDR2 are SGHTS and YDEGEE. Trimming cost V 4 bases and J 2 bases, with 7 bases left between them. The CDR3 loop reads CASSPRTYEQYF. The CDR3, as DNA: TGTGCCAGCAGCCCCCGGACCTACGAGCAGTACTTC.